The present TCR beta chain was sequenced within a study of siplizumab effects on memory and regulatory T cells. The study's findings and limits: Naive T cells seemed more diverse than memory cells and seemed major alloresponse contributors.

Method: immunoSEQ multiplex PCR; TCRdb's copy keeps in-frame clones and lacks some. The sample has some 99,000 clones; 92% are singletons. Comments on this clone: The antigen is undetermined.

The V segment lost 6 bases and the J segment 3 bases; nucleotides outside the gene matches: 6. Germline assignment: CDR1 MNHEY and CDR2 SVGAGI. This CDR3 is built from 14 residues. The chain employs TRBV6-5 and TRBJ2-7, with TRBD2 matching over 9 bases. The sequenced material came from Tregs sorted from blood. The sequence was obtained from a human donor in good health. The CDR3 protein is CASRKAGGDYEQYF. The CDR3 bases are TGTGCCAGCAGGAAGGCGGGAGGGGACTACGAGCAGTACTTC.